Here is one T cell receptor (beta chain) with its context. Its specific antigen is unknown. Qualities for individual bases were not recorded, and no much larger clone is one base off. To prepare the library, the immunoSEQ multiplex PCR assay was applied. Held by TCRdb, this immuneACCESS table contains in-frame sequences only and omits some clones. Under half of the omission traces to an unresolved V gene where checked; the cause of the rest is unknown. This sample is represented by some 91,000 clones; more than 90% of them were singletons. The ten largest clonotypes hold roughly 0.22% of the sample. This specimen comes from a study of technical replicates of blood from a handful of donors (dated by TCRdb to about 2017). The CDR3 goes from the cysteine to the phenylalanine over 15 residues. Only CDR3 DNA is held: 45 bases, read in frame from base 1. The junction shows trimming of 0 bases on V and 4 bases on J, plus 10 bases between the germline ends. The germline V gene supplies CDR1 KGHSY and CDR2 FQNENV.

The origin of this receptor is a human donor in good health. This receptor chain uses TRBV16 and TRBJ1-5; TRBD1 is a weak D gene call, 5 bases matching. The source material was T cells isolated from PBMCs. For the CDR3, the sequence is CASSQSSGGNQPQHF. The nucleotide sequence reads TGTGCCAGCAGCCAATCGTCGGGGGGGAATCAGCCCCAGCATTTT.